This T cell receptor (beta chain) comes out of a study of metastatic and nonmetastatic thyroid tumors (TCRdb year 2020). About the investigation overall: Repertoires from peripheral blood and from tumor or nodule tissue samples of malignant and benign thyroid patients were compared. What the authors observed across the whole study: TCR beta diversity was reported as significantly higher in malignant tumors than in benign nodules, in both blood and tumor samples.

V is reduced by 1 base and J by 10 bases, leaving a spacing of 14 bases between them. Spanning cysteine to phenylalanine, the CDR3 consists of 14 amino acids. Only the CDR3 portion is preserved as DNA: 42 bases, with reading frame beginning at the first base. CDR1 is given as LGHDT and CDR2 as YNNKEL, both from the germline V gene (reference sequence). This clone was seen repeatedly, ten times or more. Its binding antigen is unknown. No base quality information exists; no much larger clone differs at one position. No treatment had been received by any patient before thyroid surgery. The study retrospectively analysed patient clinical samples collected from the early 2010s to the late 2010s using T-cell receptor beta sequencing. Libraries were prepared through PCR. Sequencing instrument: Illumina HiSeq 4000. The TCR beta-chain CDR3 region of each patient was profiled by high-throughput sequencing. The authors' analysis ran thus. A classifier to discriminate distant-metastatic papillary thyroid cancer patients was built from CDR3 differences across clinicopathological groups. The Shannon index was used to assess repertoire diversity, and the Morisita-Horn index was used to assess tumor-blood repertoire similarity. TCRdb reworked the public reads: Q25 trimming with fastp, MiXCR clone assembly, productive beta chains retained. TCRdb's processing, not the authors', yielded these V and J calls. The sample records about 43,000 clones, more than 3% of which are singletons. The top ten hold 9.5% to 10% of the sample.

The chain is assembled from TRBV3-1 and TRBJ1-5; no D gene can be assigned with confidence. Sequences were obtained from blood. The origin of this receptor is a female donor with papillary thyroid cancer or a benign thyroid nodule (not recorded which). Some clones in this sample may be carry-over from other donors' samples. The CDR3 is CASSQGEGLFPQHF. In nucleotide form, the sequence is TGTGCCAGCAGCCAAGGGGAGGGTTTATTTCCCCAGCATTTT.